The rows below give T cell receptor beta chains drawn from one sample of a study of blood T cell repertoires in COVID-19. Profiled with immunoSEQ multiplex PCR; TCRdb holds only in-frame clones, not every one. The sample records around 30,000 clones, 60% to 80% being singletons. Specimen: peripheral blood. These TCRs come from a human donor in a cohort sampled during active COVID-19. The CDR3 runs from the conserved cysteine through the conserved F or W. Each record gives: J gene, V gene, clone size, D gene, CDR3 DNA, CDR3 protein. D genes are given only for firm matches. Clone sizes are given selectively: once, few, many, or a class where the clone is expanded.

TRBJ2-7 | TRBV5-1 | - | TRBD1 | TGCGCCAGCAGCCCCAGACAGGGCTACGAGCAGTACTTC | CASSPRQGYEQYF
TRBJ1-5 | TRBV6-5 | once | TRBD1 | TGTGCCAGCAGCTACAGGGGCGATGGCAATCAGCCCCAGCATTTT | CASSYRGDGNQPQHF
TRBJ2-7 | TRBV6-6 | - | - | TGTGCCAGCAGTTACTCTGGCGGATACTACGAGCAGTACTTC | CASSYSGGYYEQYF
TRBJ2-7 | TRBV19 | - | - | TGTGCCAGTAGTATCGCAGGGCGGCACGAGCAGTACTTC | CASSIAGRHEQYF
TRBJ2-2 | TRBV23-1 | - | - | TGCGCCATCGAAGGGGGAAGAGCAACCGGGGAGCTGTTTTTT | CAIEGGRATGELFF
TRBJ2-1 | TRBV7-2 | few | TRBD1 | TGTGCCAGCAGAGGTACAGGGGGCCACAATGAGCAGTTCTTC | CASRGTGGHNEQFF
TRBJ1-3 | TRBV3-1/TRBV3-2 | - | - | TGTGCCAGCAGGGAGGGCTCTGGAAACACCATATATTTT | CASREGSGNTIYF
TRBJ2-1 | TRBV24-1 | - | TRBD2 | TGTGCCACCAGTGATTCCCTTAGCGGGAGCCCTCTTACCTACAATGAGCAGTTCTTC | CATSDSLSGSPLTYNEQFF
TRBJ1-2 | TRBV5-4 | medium-sized | - | TGTGCCAGCAGCCCGACAGGATATGGCTACACCTTC | CASSPTGYGYTF
TRBJ2-2 | TRBV11-3 | - | - | TGTGCCAGCAGCCCGTCCGGGACTCCAGGAACCGGGGAGCTGTTTTTT | CASSPSGTPGTGELFF
TRBJ2-7 | TRBV29-1 | - | - | TGCAGCGTTGCCCTGCCGGTACAGGGTGCCTACGAGCAGTACTTC | CSVALPVQGAYEQYF
TRBJ2-3 | TRBV30 | - | TRBD2 | TGTGCCTGTGGGACTAGCGGGGAAGTTAGCACAGATACGCAGTATTTT | CACGTSGEVSTDTQYF
TRBJ2-5 | TRBV20-1 | - | - | TGCAGTGCTAGTCTGGACTCCACCACCCAAGAGACCCAGTACTTC | CSASLDSTTQETQYF
TRBJ2-1 | TRBV28 | - | TRBD2 | TGTGCCAGCAGTCTCGTTCCGGGACAGGGAGGACTAGCGGGAGGATCTGGCCCCTACAATGAGCAGTTCTTC | CASSLVPGQGGLAGGSGPYNEQFF
TRBJ2-1 | TRBV25-1 | - | - | TGTGCCAGCATAGCAGGGGCCGGGAATGAGCAGTTCTTC | CASIAGAGNEQFF
TRBJ1-1 | TRBV12-3/TRBV12-4 | once | - | TGTGCCAGCAGTTTGACAGCTAACACTGAAGCTTTCTTT | CASSLTANTEAFF
TRBJ1-6 | TRBV30 | - | TRBD1 | TGTGCCTGGGGCGACAGGGGTTCCTATAATTCACCCCTCCACTTT | CAWGDRGSYNSPLHF
TRBJ2-3 | TRBV11-2 | - | TRBD2 | TGTGCCAGCAGCATCCGACTAGCGGGGACCACAGATACGCAGTATTTT | CASSIRLAGTTDTQYF
TRBJ2-3 | TRBV7-2 | few | - | TGTGCCAGCAGCTTAAATCCCAGGGCAAGAACAGATACGCAGTATTTT | CASSLNPRARTDTQYF
TRBJ1-3 | TRBV7-9 | - | - | TGTGCCAGCAGCTTTAAACAGGGAAACACCATATATTTT | CASSFKQGNTIYF
TRBJ2-3 | TRBV24-1 | - | - | TGTGCCACCAGTGATGCGAGCACAGATACGCAGTATTTT | CATSDASTDTQYF
TRBJ2-5 | TRBV3-1/TRBV3-2 | - | TRBD2 | TGTGCCAGCAGCCAAGATAGCGGGGGTAAAAAGACCCAGTACTTC | CASSQDSGGKKTQYF
TRBJ1-2 | TRBV29-1 | - | TRBD1 | TGCAGCGTCGAGGGGGACAGGTCTAACTATGGCTACACCTTC | CSVEGDRSNYGYTF
TRBJ2-1 | TRBV5-1 | few | - | TGCGCCAGCAGCATGGGAGTCAATGAGCAGTTCTTC | CASSMGVNEQFF
TRBJ2-5 | TRBV18 | - | TRBD2 | TGTGCCAGCTCACCCCGATGGGGGGGAGGAGAGACCCAGTACTTC | CASSPRWGGGETQYF
TRBJ1-1 | TRBV29-1 | few | TRBD1 | TGCAGCGTACACAGGGGCACTGAAGCTTTCTTT | CSVHRGTEAFF
TRBJ2-7 | TRBV6-5 | - | - | TGTGCCAGCGTTCGACAGCCTAGGGATACCTACGAGCAGTACTTC | CASVRQPRDTYEQYF
TRBJ1-2 | TRBV27 | - | TRBD1 | TGTGCCAGCAGTTTATGGGGCGACAGGGAGTACAACTATGGCTACACCTTC | CASSLWGDREYNYGYTF
TRBJ1-5 | TRBV6-1 | once | - | TGTGCCAGCAGTGAAGTGTGGGGCGGGGCCTATAGCACAGATACGCAGCATTTT | CASSEVWGGAYSTDTQHF
TRBJ2-3 | TRBV2 | - | TRBD2 | TGTGCCAGCACCCGACTAGCGGGAGGCACAGATACGCAGTATTTT | CASTRLAGGTDTQYF
TRBJ1-2 | TRBV18 | - | TRBD1 | TGTGCCAGCTCACCCCTGGGACAGGGGAACTATGGCTACACCTTC | CASSPLGQGNYGYTF
TRBJ1-3 | TRBV28 | - | - | TGTGCCAGCAGTTTGGGCGCCTCTGGAAACACCATATATTTT | CASSLGASGNTIYF
TRBJ1-2 | TRBV19 | few | TRBD1 | TGTGCCAGTAGCCCTGGGGGGACAGGGAGCATCTATGGCTACACCTTC | CASSPGGTGSIYGYTF
TRBJ2-7 | TRBV6-5 | - | TRBD1 | TGTGCCAGCAGTAGGACAGGGGGCGCCTACGAGCAGTACTTC | CASSRTGGAYEQYF
TRBJ2-4 | TRBV15 | - | - | TGTGCCACCAGCCGCTACCCCGAAGGAGGGGAGGCCAAAAACATTCAGTACTTC | CATSRYPEGGEAKNIQYF
TRBJ1-5 | TRBV19 | once | TRBD1 | TGTGCCAGTAGTCAACCGGACCGGGACAGGTATGACAATCAGCCCCAGCATTTT | CASSQPDRDRYDNQPQHF
TRBJ2-5 | TRBV18 | - | - | TGTGCCAGCTCACCAAGAGGGCGGCAAGAGACCCAGTACTTC | CASSPRGRQETQYF
TRBJ1-5 | TRBV19 | few | - | TGTGCCAGTAGTAGGCCAGGGTTTCATCAGCCCCAGCATTTT | CASSRPGFHQPQHF
TRBJ1-4 | TRBV12-3/TRBV12-4 | - | TRBD1 | TGTGCCAGCAGCGCTGACAGGGGTGAAAAACTGTTTTTT | CASSADRGEKLFF
TRBJ1-1 | TRBV7-3 | - | - | TGTGCCAGCAGCTTACAGGGCAGGAGTTCCACTGAAGCTTTCTTT | CASSLQGRSSTEAFF
TRBJ2-7 | TRBV29-1 | - | - | TGCAGCGTTAACGGGGGGCGCGAGCAGTACTTC | CSVNGGREQYF
TRBJ2-5 | TRBV11-2 | once | TRBD2 | TGTGCCAGCAGCTTCCGGCGGGGGACCCAAGAGACCCAGTACTTC | CASSFRRGTQETQYF
TRBJ1-4 | TRBV6-5 | - | - | TGTGCCAGCAGCAAACAGGTTGCAACTAATGAAAAACTGTTTTTT | CASSKQVATNEKLFF
TRBJ2-7 | TRBV7-9 | - | TRBD1 | TGTGCCAGCAGCTTAATCGGACAGGGCTGGAGCGACGAGCAGTACTTC | CASSLIGQGWSDEQYF
TRBJ1-5 | TRBV21-1 | - | - | TGTGCCAGCAGCAAAGGGCAACCGGGACAGGGAAATAGCAATCAGCCCCAGCATTTT | CASSKGQPGQGNSNQPQHF
TRBJ1-1 | TRBV28 | - | - | TGTGCCAGCAGTTCAATGGCGGACACTGAAGCTTTCTTT | CASSSMADTEAFF
TRBJ1-1 | TRBV27 | - | TRBD1 | TGTGCCAGCAGTTCGAGTGAGGTATTGGGACAGAAGAACACTGAAGCTTTCTTT | CASSSSEVLGQKNTEAFF
TRBJ2-6 | TRBV2 | - | TRBD2 | TGTGCCAGCATCCGAGACAGCGGGGCTGGGGCCAACGTCCTGACTTTC | CASIRDSGAGANVLTF
TRBJ2-1 | TRBV9 | - | TRBD1 | TGTGCCAGCAGCGGGGGCCCGGGACAGGGGTACAATGAGCAGTTCTTC | CASSGGPGQGYNEQFF
TRBJ1-1 | TRBV18 | few | - | TGTGCCAGCTCACTAGGACAGAACACTGAAGCTTTCTTT | CASSLGQNTEAFF
TRBJ2-3 | TRBV28 | - | TRBD1 | TGTGCCAGCAGTAGACAGGGAGTAGATACGCAGTATTTT | CASSRQGVDTQYF
TRBJ1-6 | TRBV29-1 | many | - | TGCAGCGTCCAGGACAGAGCCGTTAATTCACCCCTCCACTTT | CSVQDRAVNSPLHF
TRBJ2-7 | TRBV4-2 | few | - | TGTGCCAGCAGCACTAGGACTGGAGGAATGTTGGAGCAGTACTTC | CASSTRTGGMLEQYF
TRBJ2-3 | TRBV28 | - | TRBD2 | TGTGCCAGCAGTTCTGGGACAGGCGGTTTAGCGGGAGGGCCTCATACGCAGTATTTT | CASSSGTGGLAGGPHTQYF
TRBJ2-5 | TRBV18 | - | - | TGTGCCAGCTCACCAGGTGCGGGCCGACAGACCCAGTACTTC | CASSPGAGRQTQYF
TRBJ2-6 | TRBV6-6 | - | - | TGTGCCAGCAGGGATTCAGGGGTTGGGGCCAACGTCCTGACTTTC | CASRDSGVGANVLTF
TRBJ2-5 | TRBV18 | - | - | TGTGCCAGCTCACCAGGACAGCAAGAGACCCAGTACTTC | CASSPGQQETQYF
TRBJ1-1 | TRBV2 | - | - | TGTGCCAGCAGTGAGGTCGGTTTTGGCAGGTCAACTGAAGCTTTCTTT | CASSEVGFGRSTEAFF
TRBJ2-7 | TRBV2 | - | - | TGTGCCAGCAGTCCCTACGTCTCCTACGAGCAGTACTTC | CASSPYVSYEQYF
TRBJ2-3 | TRBV19 | once | TRBD2 | TGTGCCAGTAGTATGTCGACGGGAGGGAAAGATACGCAGTATTTT | CASSMSTGGKDTQYF